The next 24 T cell receptor beta chains were all read from a single sample in a study of CD8 T cells in Susac syndrome. Random hexamers served to reverse transcribe roughly 0.5 to 1 ug RNA. MiXCR, run by TCRdb on the immunoSEQ multiplex PCR reads, gives a single entry per CDR3 protein. The sample lists about 200,000 distinct CDR3 sequences; 90% to 95% were seen once. What was sequenced was CD4+ T cells from PBMCs. The receptors stem from a human donor with Susac syndrome.

The chain couples TRBV6-1 to TRBJ2-1; possibly TRBD1 for D (5 bases). CDR1 MNHNS and CDR2 SASEGT come from the germline V gene. This CDR3 has 13 residues. V was shortened by 11 bases and J by 9 bases, with 20 bases between the two germline ends. The CDR3 region has the DNA TGTGCCGGAAGGACACCCGGGTCATCTGAGCAGTTCTTC. This sequence encodes CAGRTPGSSEQFF.

The chain carries TRBV27 and TRBJ2-7; 7 bases line up with TRBD1. The CDR3 totals 13 residues. Per the germline V gene, CDR1 is MNHEY and CDR2 is SMNVEV (reference sequence). Trimming removed 6 bases from V and 3 bases from J; junction bases left unmatched: 5. CDR3 bases: TGTGCCAGCAGAGGGGGCGCTGGCTACGAGCAGTACTTC. Its protein product is CASRGGAGYEQYF.

The table lists this clonotype with a count of one. The chain recombines TRBV5-1 with TRBJ1-1; 8 nucleotides align to TRBD1. With V trimmed by 4 bases and J by 2 bases, 7 bases remained unmatched. Germline V CDR1 and CDR2: SGHRS, YFSETQ. The CDR3 contains 15 residues. CDR3 DNA: TGCGCCAGCAGCCTCGACAGGGGACGAAACACTGAAGCTTTCTTT. Protein sequence: CASSLDRGRNTEAFF.

The chain employs TRBV18 and TRBJ1-1; D unresolved. The germline V and J ends were trimmed by 2 bases and 1 base, with 8 bases remaining between them. This CDR3 contains 14 residues. Germline CDR1 and CDR2: KGHSH and LQKENI. CDR3 DNA: TGTGCCAGCTCACCAGTACGTACGAACACTGAAGCTTTCTTT. Its protein product is CASSPVRTNTEAFF.

This rearrangement joins TRBV27 to TRBJ2-1, with 7 bases identical to TRBD1. V shed 5 bases, J shed 3 bases, and the junction held 10 bases outside the gene matches. The V gene's germline CDR1 is MNHEY and CDR2 SMNVEV (reference sequence). The CDR3 length is 16 residues. As DNA, the CDR3 is TGTGCCAGCAGTGGATATGGGACAGCTTTCTACAATGAGCAGTTCTTC. This sequence encodes CASSGYGTAFYNEQFF.

V usage is TRBV6-2 or TRBV6-3 and J usage is TRBJ1-1; D possibly corresponds to TRBD1 (5 bases). Deletions cut 2 bases from V and 8 bases from J, with 15 bases between. This CDR3 is 14 amino acids long. CDR1 and CDR2 (germline): MNHEY, SVGEGT. CDR3 in amino acids: CASSYLVGTGEAFF. In nucleotides, the CDR3 is TGTGCCAGCAGTTACCTCGTGGGGACTGGAGAAGCTTTCTTT.

The chain joins TRBV10-3 to TRBJ2-3; no clear D. This CDR3 spans 13 amino acids. Trimming removed 7 bases at V and 1 base at J, with 9 bases between. Germline-derived CDR1 and CDR2 are ENHRY and SYGVKD. The CDR3 bases are TGTGCCATCACTGGGGTCGGCACAGATACGCAGTATTTT. This gives the protein CAITGVGTDTQYF.

The genes are TRBV20-1 and TRBJ1-1; D not resolved. Looked up from germline, CDR1 is DFQATT and CDR2 is SNEGSKA (reference sequence). The CDR3 loop spans 11 amino acids. V was pared by 5 bases and J by 5 bases, with 9 bases between. The CDR3 DNA follows: TGCAGTGCTTCACCGGGAACTGAAGCTTTCTTT. Amino acids: CSASPGTEAFF.

The chain carries TRBV12-3 or TRBV12-4 and TRBJ1-1, with D perhaps matching TRBD1 (6 bases). The V and J ends lost 5 bases and 6 bases respectively, with 16 bases between them. This CDR3 has 14 residues. Written as DNA, the CDR3 is TGTGCCAGCAGTCCAATACAGGGTGGCCCTGAAGCTTTCTTT. Its protein product is CASSPIQGGPEAFF.

J is TRBJ2-1 and V is TRBV24-1; 8 bases map to TRBD1. This CDR3 is built from 16 residues. J was trimmed by 4 bases and V by 4 bases; bases with no gene match: 8. CDR1 and CDR2 (germline): KGHDR, SFDVKD. The CDR3 DNA sequence: TGTGCCACCAGTGACACCTCCGGACAGGGATACAATGAGCAGTTCTTC. It encodes CATSDTSGQGYNEQFF.

The chain uses TRBV7-2 and TRBJ2-7, with 9 bases matching TRBD2. The CDR3 is made up of 15 amino acids. Germline-derived CDR1 and CDR2 are SGHTA and FQGNSA. The V segment lost 1 base and the J segment 4 bases; nucleotides outside the gene matches: 5. The CDR3 is CASSLDGTSHYEQYF. As DNA, the CDR3 is TGTGCCAGCAGCTTAGATGGGACTAGCCATTACGAGCAGTACTTC.

The chain links TRBV10-3 to TRBJ2-1; 8 positions agree with TRBD1. This CDR3 is 14 amino acids long. V dropped 2 bases and J dropped 5; count of bases not matched to a gene: 2. Germline lookup yields CDR1 ENHRY and CDR2 SYGVKD. CDR3 nucleotides: TGTGCCATCAGTGAGAGGGGACAGGACAATGAGCAGTTCTTC. Translating it yields CAISERGQDNEQFF.

This chain uses TRBV11-2 with TRBJ1-1; D may be TRBD1 (6 bases). Germline lookup yields CDR1 SGHAT and CDR2 FQNNGV. There are 12 residues in the CDR3. The V end lost 3 bases, the J end lost 8 bases, and 10 bases lay between the germline ends. The CDR3 DNA reads TGTGCCAGCAGCTTTAGTCAGGGGGAAGCTTTCTTT. It specifies CASSFSQGEAFF.

V gene TRBV18 combines with J gene TRBJ2-7; either TRBD1 or TRBD2 may supply D (5 bases each). The germline V and J ends were trimmed by 2 bases and 5 bases, with 10 bases remaining between them. The CDR3 runs to 13 residues. The V gene's germline CDR1 is KGHSH and CDR2 LQKENI. The CDR3 loop is CASSPGTLHEQYF. The DNA for the CDR3 is TGTGCCAGCTCACCAGGGACCCTGCACGAGCAGTACTTC.

In this sample, this clonotype turned up once. V gene TRBV18 combines with J gene TRBJ2-7, with 7 positions matching TRBD2. V dropped 2 bases and J dropped 3; count of bases not matched to a gene: 4. Germline V gene sequence: CDR1 KGHSH, CDR2 LQKENI. CDR3 length equals 14 residues. The CDR3 protein is CASSPSGNLYEQYF. The DNA for the CDR3 is TGTGCCAGCTCACCAAGCGGGAACCTCTACGAGCAGTACTTC.

The V gene is TRBV3-1, the J gene TRBJ1-1, with D possibly matching TRBD1 (5 bases). Germline loops: CDR1 LGHDT, CDR2 YNNKEL (reference sequence). The CDR3 consists of 16 residues. The germline V and J ends were trimmed by 4 bases and 4 bases, with 19 bases remaining between them. CDR3 DNA: TGTGCCAGCAGCCGCGGCGGGATGGGGGTGGCCACTGAAGCTTTCTTT. It specifies CASSRGGMGVATEAFF.

CDR3 nucleotide sequence: TGTGCCAGCAGCCTACTCCGGGACCACGGGACTTTCTTT. Protein product: CASSLLRDHGTFF. The chain is built from TRBV7-9 and TRBJ1-1, with D possibly matching TRBD1 (5 bases). The ends were cut back, 5 bases at V and 12 bases at J, with 19 bases in the middle. Germline CDR1 is SEHNR and CDR2 is FQNEAQ (reference sequence). The CDR3 is 13 amino acids.

Of note for this clonotype: One junction end does not reproduce the germline sequence, and a read error may be involved. V usage is TRBV7-7 and J usage is TRBJ2-7; the match to TRBD1 covers 8 bases. This CDR3 contains 15 residues. Germline CDR1 and CDR2: SSHAT and FNYEAQ (reference sequence). CDR3: CASSLDGTGMYEQYF. In DNA, the CDR3 is TGTGCTAGCAGCTTAGACGGGACAGGAATGTACGAGCAGTACTTC.

The chain employs TRBV19 and TRBJ1-1; 8 bases align to TRBD1. After removal of 4 bases from V and 7 bases from J, the junction contained 11 bases not matched to a gene. The CDR3 spans 15 residues. The germline CDR1 and CDR2 sequences are LNHDA and SQIVND (reference sequence). The CDR3 sequence is CASSTLAGQANEAFF. As DNA, the CDR3 is TGTGCCAGTAGTACGTTAGCGGGACAGGCAAATGAAGCTTTCTTT.

J is TRBJ2-2 and V is TRBV5-1, with 9 bases fitting TRBD1. CDR1 is SGHRS and CDR2 is YFSETQ in the germline V gene. The ends lost 4 bases at V and 5 bases at J; junction bases unmatched: 9. This CDR3 contains 16 residues. The CDR3 DNA sequence: TGCGCCAGCAGCCCAAGGACAGGGGCGGGGACCGGGGAGCTGTTTTTT. Translated, it gives CASSPRTGAGTGELFF.

The J gene is TRBJ2-7, the V gene TRBV15; perhaps TRBD1 as D (5 bases). This CDR3 region has 13 residues. Trimming removed 0 bases at V and 9 bases at J, with 12 bases between. Germline values: CDR1 LNHNV, CDR2 YYDKDF (reference sequence). In nucleotides, the CDR3 is TGTGCCACCAGCAGAGACCGTAGGGGTTGGCAGTACTTC. Translated, it gives CATSRDRRGWQYF. Full variable domain (missing parts from reference TRBV15 and TRBJ2-7): DAMVIQNPRYQVTQFGKPVTLSCSQTLNHNVMYWYQQKSSQAPKLLFHYYDKDFNNEADTPDNFQSRRPNTSFCFLDIRSPGLGDTAMYLCATSRDRRGWQYFGPGTRLTVT.

This sequence joins TRBV2 and TRBJ1-6, with 8 bases identical to TRBD1. V was clipped by 6 bases and J by 4 bases; unmatched bases: 5. Germline lookup yields CDR1 SNHLY and CDR2 FYNNEI. This CDR3 comprises 15 residues. The CDR3 DNA is TGTGCCAGCAGCGGACAGGGTAGTTATAATTCACCCCTCCACTTT. Translation: CASSGQGSYNSPLHF.

The chain recombines TRBV7-9 with TRBJ2-7, with 8 bases identical to TRBD1. The germline V gene encodes CDR1 SEHNR and CDR2 FQNEAQ (reference sequence). The ends lost 5 bases at V and 5 bases at J; junction bases unmatched: 5. The CDR3 loop spans 13 amino acids. The CDR3 region is CASSEGQANEQYF. CDR3 DNA sequence: TGTGCCAGCAGCGAGGGACAGGCCAACGAGCAGTACTTC.

This chain joins TRBV4-1 and TRBJ1-1; 7 bases match TRBD1. This CDR3 contains 17 residues. Unmatched junction bases numbered 9, after V lost 1 base and J lost 1 base. Germline V gene data show CDR1 as MGHRA and CDR2 as YSYEKL. CDR3 in DNA: TGCGCCAGCAGCCAAGGACAGGGTCGGATTCGGAACACTGAAGCTTTCTTT. It translates to CASSQGQGRIRNTEAFF.